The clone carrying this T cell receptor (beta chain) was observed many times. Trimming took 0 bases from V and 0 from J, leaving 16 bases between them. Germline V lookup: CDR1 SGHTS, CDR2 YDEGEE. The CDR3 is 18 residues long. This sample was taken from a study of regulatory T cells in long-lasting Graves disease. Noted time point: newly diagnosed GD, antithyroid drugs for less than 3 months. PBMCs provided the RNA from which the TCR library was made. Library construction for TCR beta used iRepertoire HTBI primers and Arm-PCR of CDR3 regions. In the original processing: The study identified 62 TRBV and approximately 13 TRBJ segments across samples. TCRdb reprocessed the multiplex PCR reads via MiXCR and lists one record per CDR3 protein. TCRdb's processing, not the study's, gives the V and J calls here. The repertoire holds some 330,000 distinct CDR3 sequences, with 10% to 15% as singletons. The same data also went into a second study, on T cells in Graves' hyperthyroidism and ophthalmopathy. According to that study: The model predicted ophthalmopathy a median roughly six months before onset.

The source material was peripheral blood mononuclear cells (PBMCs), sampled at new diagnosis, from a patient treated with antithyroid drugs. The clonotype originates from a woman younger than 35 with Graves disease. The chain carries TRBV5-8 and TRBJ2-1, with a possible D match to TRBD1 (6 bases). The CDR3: CASSLAIRTDLSYNEQFF. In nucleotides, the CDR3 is TGTGCCAGCAGCTTGGCCATCAGGACAGACCTCTCCTACAATGAGCAGTTCTTC.